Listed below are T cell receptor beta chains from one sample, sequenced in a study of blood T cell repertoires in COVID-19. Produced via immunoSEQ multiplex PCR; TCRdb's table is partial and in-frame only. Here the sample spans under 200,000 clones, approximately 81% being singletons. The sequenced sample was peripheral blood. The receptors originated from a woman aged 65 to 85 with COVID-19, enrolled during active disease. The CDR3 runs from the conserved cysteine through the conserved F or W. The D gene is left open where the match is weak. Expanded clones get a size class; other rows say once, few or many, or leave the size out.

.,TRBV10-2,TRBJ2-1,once,CASSESGLQVVNEQFF,TGCGCCAGCAGTGAGTCTGGTCTCCAGGTAGTCAATGAGCAGTTCTTC
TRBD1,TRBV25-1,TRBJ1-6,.,CASSARDRYNSPLHF,TGTGCCAGCAGTGCGAGGGACAGATATAATTCACCCCTCCACTTT
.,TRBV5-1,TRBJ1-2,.,CASSPYGNGYTF,TGCGCCAGCAGCCCGTACGGTAATGGCTACACCTTC
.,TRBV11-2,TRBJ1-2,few,CASRGGNYGYTF,TGTGCCAGCAGGGGGGGGAACTATGGCTACACCTTC
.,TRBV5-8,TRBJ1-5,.,CASSRVRLGSNQPQHF,TGTGCCAGCAGCCGAGTACGACTTGGTAGCAATCAGCCCCAGCATTTT
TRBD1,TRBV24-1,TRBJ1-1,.,CATSEFQDRGSGAFF,TGTGCCACCAGTGAGTTTCAAGACAGGGGCTCGGGGGCTTTCTTT
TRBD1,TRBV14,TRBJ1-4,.,CASSEGQVNEKLFF,TGTGCCAGCAGCGAGGGACAGGTTAATGAAAAACTGTTTTTT
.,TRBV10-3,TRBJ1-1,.,CAISLQANTEAFF,TGTGCCATCAGCCTCCAAGCGAACACTGAAGCTTTCTTT
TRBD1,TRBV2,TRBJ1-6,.,CASTRGQNSYNSPLHF,TGTGCCAGCACCAGGGGACAGAACTCCTATAATTCACCCCTCCACTTT
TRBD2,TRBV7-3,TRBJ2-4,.,CASSFFGLALAKNIQYF,TGTGCCAGCAGCTTCTTTGGACTAGCCCTAGCCAAAAACATTCAGTACTTC
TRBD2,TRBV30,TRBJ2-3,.,CAWSVGLAGPLHTQYF,TGTGCCTGGAGTGTTGGACTAGCGGGACCTCTTCATACGCAGTATTTT
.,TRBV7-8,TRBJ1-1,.,CASSPRAVQAFF,TGTGCCAGCAGCCCCAGGGCGGTCCAAGCTTTCTTT
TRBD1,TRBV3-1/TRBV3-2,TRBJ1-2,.,CASSQGPGQFYGYTF,TGTGCCAGCAGCCAAGGACCGGGACAGTTCTATGGCTACACCTTC
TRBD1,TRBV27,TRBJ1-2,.,CASSGTGVGGYTF,TGTGCCAGCAGTGGTACAGGGGTGGGTGGCTACACCTTC
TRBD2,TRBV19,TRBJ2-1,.,CASSIEGGSYNEQFF,TGTGCCAGTAGTATAGAGGGCGGGAGCTACAATGAGCAGTTCTTC
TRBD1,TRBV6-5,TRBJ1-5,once,CASRPGQGYQPQHF,TGTGCCAGCAGACCTGGACAGGGGTATCAGCCCCAGCATTTT
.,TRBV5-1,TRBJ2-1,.,CASSLLVEVQNEQFF,TGCGCCAGCAGTCTCCTGGTGGAGGTTCAGAATGAGCAGTTCTTC
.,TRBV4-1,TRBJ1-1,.,CASSQVAASNTEAFF,TGCGCCAGCAGCCAAGTCGCGGCCTCGAACACTGAAGCTTTCTTT
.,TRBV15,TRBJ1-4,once,CATSRGGGEKLFF,TGTGCCACCAGCAGAGGAGGGGGTGAAAAACTGTTTTTT
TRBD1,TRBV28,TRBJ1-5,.,CASTGQGAFRQPQHF,TGTGCCAGCACGGGACAGGGGGCTTTTAGGCAGCCCCAGCATTTT
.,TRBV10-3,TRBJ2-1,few,CAITFGGSYNEQFF,TGTGCCATCACCTTCGGAGGCTCCTACAATGAGCAGTTCTTC
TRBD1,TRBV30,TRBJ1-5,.,CAWSKGDSDQPQHF,TGTGCCTGGAGTAAGGGGGACAGTGATCAGCCCCAGCATTTT
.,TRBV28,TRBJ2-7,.,CASSPPRGESYEQYF,TGTGCCAGCAGTCCGCCCCGTGGAGAGAGCTACGAGCAGTACTTC
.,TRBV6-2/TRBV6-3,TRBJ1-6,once,CASSYLRSSYNSPLHF,TGTGCCAGCAGTTACTTGCGGAGCTCCTATAATTCACCCCTCCACTTT
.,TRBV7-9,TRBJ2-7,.,CASSLAGGGYEQYF,TGTGCCAGCAGCTTGGCAGGGGGAGGCTACGAGCAGTACTTC
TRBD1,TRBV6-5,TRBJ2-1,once,CASSQDRGAYNEQFF,TGTGCCAGCAGCCAGGACAGGGGGGCCTACAATGAGCAGTTCTTC
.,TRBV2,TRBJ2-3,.,CASSGVRGLTDTQYF,TGTGCCAGCAGTGGAGTAAGGGGACTCACAGATACGCAGTATTTT
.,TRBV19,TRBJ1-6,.,CASSRTANSPLHF,TGTGCCAGTAGTCGGACAGCCAATTCACCCCTCCACTTT
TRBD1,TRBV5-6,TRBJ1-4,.,CASRYRDSHEKLFF,TGTGCCAGCAGGTACCGGGACAGCCATGAAAAACTGTTTTTT
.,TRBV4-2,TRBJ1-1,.,CASSQDVGGTEAFF,TGTGCCAGCAGCCAAGATGTGGGGGGCACTGAAGCTTTCTTT
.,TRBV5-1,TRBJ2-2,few,CASSGGPLGDYTGELFF,TGCGCCAGCAGCGGCGGGCCCCTCGGGGATTACACCGGGGAGCTGTTTTTT
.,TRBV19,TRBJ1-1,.,CASSLQGMNTEAFF,TGTGCCAGTAGTCTACAGGGCATGAACACTGAAGCTTTCTTT
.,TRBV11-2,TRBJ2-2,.,CASSFAGTNTGELFF,TGTGCCAGCAGCTTTGCGGGAACTAACACCGGGGAGCTGTTTTTT
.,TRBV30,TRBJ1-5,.,CAWSNAGDQPQHF,TGTGCCTGGAGTAATGCAGGGGATCAGCCCCAGCATTTT
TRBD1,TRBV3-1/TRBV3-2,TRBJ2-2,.,CASSPARGPGELFF,TGTGCCAGCAGCCCCGCGAGGGGGCCCGGGGAGCTGTTTTTT
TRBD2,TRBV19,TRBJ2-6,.,CASSMGLAGRSGANVLTF,TGTGCCAGTAGTATGGGACTAGCGGGCCGCTCTGGGGCCAACGTCCTGACTTTC
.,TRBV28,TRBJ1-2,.,CASSLSTVSGRGYTF,TGTGCCAGCAGTTTATCGACGGTCTCGGGGAGAGGCTACACCTTC
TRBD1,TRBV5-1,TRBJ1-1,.,CASSTGQGMNTEAFF,TGCGCCAGCAGCACCGGACAGGGGATGAACACTGAAGCTTTCTTT
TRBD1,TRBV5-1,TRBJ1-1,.,CASSLVLGTANTEAFF,TGCGCCAGCAGCTTGGTACTAGGGACAGCGAACACTGAAGCTTTCTTT
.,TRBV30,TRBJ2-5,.,CAWEGNQETQYF,TGTGCCTGGGAGGGGAACCAAGAGACCCAGTACTTC
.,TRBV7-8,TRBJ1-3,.,CASSQKVQALPIYF,TGTGCCAGCAGCCAAAAGGTGCAGGCTTTACCCATATATTTT
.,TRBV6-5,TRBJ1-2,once,CANGAALTYGYTF,TGTGCCAATGGGGCGGCCCTTACCTATGGCTACACCTTC
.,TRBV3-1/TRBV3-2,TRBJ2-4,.,CASSLFGSLAKNIQYF,TGTGCCAGCAGCTTGTTCGGGAGTTTAGCCAAAAACATTCAGTACTTC
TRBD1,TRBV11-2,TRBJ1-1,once,CASSLGTANTEAFF,TGTGCCAGCAGCTTGGGGACAGCGAACACTGAAGCTTTCTTT